The present entry profiles one T cell receptor beta chain with its context. V lost 6 bases and J lost 0, with 6 bases in between. Germline assignment: CDR1 LNHDA and CDR2 SQIVND (reference sequence). CDR3 length equals 13 residues. Seattle's enrolled individuals joined amid active infection and were then monitored longitudinally. The sample comes from a study of blood T cell repertoires in COVID-19. Study details: The origin of the acute and convalescent COVID-19 samples was the United States, Italy and Spain. Sample material is recorded as cDNA or gDNA derived from T cells, B-cell-depleted T cells, or PBMCs.

Authors' data handling: Cell counts per sample came from amplifying reference gene primers. Some clones are missing from TCRdb's copy, which holds only in-frame ones; the method was immunoSEQ multiplex PCR. D and trimming come from the DNA, and the V and J calls and clone size come from that table. The top ten hold 9% to 14% of the sample, which has over 150,000 clones, 83% seen once. The chain carries TRBV19 and TRBJ1-3; D unclear. The material sequenced was peripheral blood. This clonotype originated in a woman aged 55-69 years with COVID-19, enrolled during active disease. The CDR3 spells CASRSGSGNTIYF. The CDR3 coding sequence is TGTGCCAGTAGATCGGGCTCTGGAAACACCATATATTTT.